This T cell receptor (beta chain) was documented in a study of blood T cell repertoires in COVID-19 (dated by TCRdb to 2020 to 2022). At the level of the whole study: The collaborator samples originated in the United States, Italy and Spain and spanned the acute and convalescent phases of COVID-19. The repertoires were released in a freely available public database intended as a resource for research on the immune response to SARS-CoV-2. Sample metadata almost always included a de-identified subject ID, COVID-19 status, age in years and sex. Samples came from the ongoing ImmuneRACE study (first 160 participants) plus 1,254 subjects from 6 global collaborators. The dataset comprised deeply sampled blood TCRbeta repertoires from subjects exposed to, actively infected with, or recovered from COVID-19. Where HLA class I and class II types were available, the types were taken from metadata supplied by the sample provider, not from assay-based typing. The prospective study material was composed of cDNA or gDNA derived from T cells, B-cell-depleted T cells, or PBMCs. General findings and caveats noted by the study authors: Clinical and demographic metadata were provided uncurated, with the amount varying by source and participant.

The immunoSEQ Assay, a bias-controlled multiplex PCR, was used to amplify TCRbeta CDR3 regions from genomic DNA. Regarding the original processing steps: Within the assay, amplification of reference gene primers was used to estimate how many nucleated cells each sample contained. Sequence reads were collapsed and filtered to measure the absolute abundance of every unique TCRbeta CDR3 rearrangement. For each sample, productive Simpson clonality was calculated as the square root of Simpson's diversity index over productive rearrangements. This is the immuneACCESS table as TCRdb keeps it, with only in-frame sequences that have V and J called. A part of the clones is gone; compared with another copy, unresolved V genes explain less than half, and the rest is unexplained. That table gives V, J and clone size, and the DNA gave D and trimming. Recorded for this sample are 45,000 to 60,000 clones; 75% to 95% of them occurred a single time. In total, the top ten clones hold around 6.4% of the sample.

Turning to this clone: Its antigen is currently not known. Base qualities are not recorded, but no much larger clone differs from it by a single base.

The collaborating institutions used their own protocols to collect whole blood in K2EDTA tubes. For TCRbeta analysis, collaborators shipped samples in one of three forms: frozen whole blood, isolated PBMCs, or DNA extracted from either of those sample types. The sequence was obtained from a man in his 70s with active COVID-19. The specimen was peripheral blood.

The nucleotides read TGTGCCAGCAGCTTAGTGGTACAGGGGGCTTTATCGATTGGCTACGAGCAGTACTTC. It is translated as CASSLVVQGALSIGYEQYF. The chain is assembled from TRBV7-9 and TRBJ2-7, with 9 junctional bases fitting TRBD1. CDR1 SEHNR and CDR2 FQNEAQ were looked up in the germline V gene (reference sequence). Trimming leaves V shorter by 1 base and J shorter by 3 bases, with the junction holding 16 bases beyond the gene matches. The cysteine opens and the phenylalanine closes a CDR3 of 19 amino acids. Left in the record is the CDR3 DNA by itself, 57 bases read in frame from the first base.